The 7 T cell receptor beta chains below come from one sample, sequenced in a study of T cells after yellow fever vaccination. MiXCR, run by TCRdb on the 5' RACE reads, gives a single entry per CDR3 protein. The sample carries 600,000 to 750,000 distinct CDR3 sequences, around 12% recorded once. This specimen was PBMCs, taken on the day of the yellow fever booster vaccination. These receptors were taken from a man aged 25 to 40 who received the YFV17D yellow fever vaccine.

The chain recombines TRBV11-2 with TRBJ2-7; D not resolved. This CDR3 region has 13 residues. The V end lost 2 bases, the J end lost 6 bases, and 11 bases lay between the germline ends. Germline V gene lookup returns CDR1 SGHAT and CDR2 FQNNGV. DNA for the CDR3: TGTGCCAGCAGCTTAAGGTCCGACGGCGAGCAGTACTTC. This codes for CASSLRSDGEQYF.

With respect to this clonotype: The junction does not match germline at one end; this may be a read error. The chain has TRBV28 and TRBJ2-7; TRBD2 aligns across 7 bases. Germline CDR1 is MDHEN and CDR2 is SYDVKM. This CDR3 is 12 amino acids long. CDR3 region: CASNWGGTSAIF. CDR3 nucleotide sequence: TGTGCCAGCAATTGGGGGGGGACGTCAGCAATTTTC. Filled out from reference TRBV28 and TRBJ2-7, the complete variable domain reads DVKVTQSSRYLVKRTGEKVFLECVQDMDHENMFWYRQDPGLGLRLIYFSYDVKMKEKGDIPEGYSVSREKKERFSLILESASTNQTSMYLCASNWGGTSAIFGPGTRLTVT.

This clonotype was observed a handful of times. This chain uses TRBV19 with TRBJ2-5; no clear D gene. This CDR3 contains 12 residues. Germline loops: CDR1 LNHDA, CDR2 SQIVND (reference sequence). V lost 5 bases and J 5 bases, leaving 9 bases between the germline ends. CDR3 residues: CASSARRETQYF. CDR3 nucleotides: TGTGCCAGTAGTGCCCGACGGGAGACCCAGTACTTC.

The chain links TRBV9 to TRBJ2-3, with 7 bases lining up with TRBD1. The CDR3 is 15 amino acids. The V segment lost 4 bases and the J segment 4 bases; nucleotides outside the gene matches: 9. Per germline, CDR1 SGDLS and CDR2 YYNGEE. CDR3 DNA: TGTGCCAGCAGCACCAGACAGGGTATCGCAGATACGCAGTATTTT. The encoded protein is CASSTRQGIADTQYF.

This clonotype was observed a handful of times. J is TRBJ2-3 and V is TRBV20-1, with D maybe TRBD2 (6 bases). Germline V lookup: CDR1 DFQATT, CDR2 SNEGSKA (reference sequence). V shed 0 bases and J shed 6 bases, with 16 bases lying between them. This CDR3 contains 15 residues. The CDR3: CSARDAGPGRDTQYF. DNA of the CDR3: TGCAGTGCTAGAGACGCGGGACCCGGGCGGGATACGCAGTATTTT.

V gene TRBV6-1 combines with J gene TRBJ1-4; no reliable D call. The CDR3 runs 16 residues. From germline, CDR1 is MNHNS and CDR2 SASEGT. V lost 7 bases to trimming and J lost 3 bases, with 18 bases between them. CDR3 loop: CASIRRRALANEKLFF. CDR3 nucleotides: TGTGCCAGCATCCGCAGAAGGGCCCTCGCTAATGAAAAACTGTTTTTT.

This clonotype was found many times. The chain is built from TRBV15 and TRBJ2-7; maybe TRBD1 (5 bases). V lost 0 bases, J lost 5 bases, and 14 bases lay in between. The CDR3 sequence is 15 residues long. Germline loops: CDR1 LNHNV, CDR2 YYDKDF (reference sequence). For the CDR3, the DNA is TGTGCCACCAGCAGAGATCCTGGGGCTTTGGACGAGCAGTACTTC. It specifies CATSRDPGALDEQYF.